Sequencing of this T cell receptor beta chain was carried out in a study of CD8 T cells in ankylosing spondylitis. CDR1 LGHNA and CDR2 YNFKEQ come from the germline V gene. V shed 0 bases and J shed 4 bases, with 10 bases lying between them. The CDR3 runs to 15 residues. This clonotype was found many times. Its antigen is undetermined. Overall study findings and caveats: Matched synovial fluid from ankylosing spondylitis patients was reported to be enriched for disease-linked clones. Ankylosing spondylitis blood appeared to be characterized by a TCR beta motif of under ten highly homologous variants. Previous work reported some of these motif variants in the synovial fluid and blood of reactive arthritis.

In TCRdb, the 5' RACE reads were re-called with MiXCR into one record per CDR3 protein. The sample includes some 840,000 distinct CDR3 sequences, approximately 12% of them seen just once. The source is a male donor with ankylosing spondylitis. The V call is TRBV4-2, the J call TRBJ2-1; TRBD1 might be the D (6 bases). Sequenced: blood, either unsorted or a sorted T cell fraction (not recorded which). This CDR3 reads CASSQDPGQYNEQFF. DNA for the CDR3: TGTGCCAGCAGCCAAGATCCCGGACAGTACAATGAGCAGTTCTTC.